This paragraph reports one T cell receptor beta chain. Its cognate antigen is unknown. This entry comes from a study of regulatory T cells in long-lasting Graves disease. Study background: To qualify as persistent, Graves' disease required over 5 years of antithyroid drugs with positive TSH receptor antibodies. General study results and limits: Persistent disease showed a preference for TRBV28, TRBJ1-2 and TRBJ2-5.

Time point of the sample: persistent/refractory GD, antithyroid drugs over 5 years with positive TRAb. The TCR library was made from RNA extracted from PBMCs. Peripheral blood, at roughly 9 milliliters, went into EDTA tubes. The CDR3 runs 16 residues. V shed 4 bases and J 7 bases; nucleotides not matched to a gene: 11. Germline V CDR1 and CDR2: SGHTS, YDEGEE. Researchers made TCR beta libraries by using iRepertoire HTBI primers and running Arm-PCR on CDR3 regions. TCRdb reprocessed the multiplex PCR reads via MiXCR and lists one record per CDR3 protein. The sample records around 400,000 distinct CDR3 sequences, approximately 25% being singletons.

The starting material was peripheral blood mononuclear cells (PBMCs), obtained when the disease was refractory, from a patient treated with antithyroid drugs. The chain recombines TRBV5-8 with TRBJ1-4; 9 nucleotides line up with TRBD1. The source is a woman aged 40 to 49 with Graves disease. The CDR3 DNA is TGTGCCAGCAGCGCCCGGCCGGGACAGGGCAGTGAAAAACTGTTTTTT. Translated: CASSARPGQGSEKLFF.